These T cell receptor beta chains were read from a single sample in a study of post-analysis software for immune sequencing data. TCRdb called the PCR reads again in MiXCR, with one record for every CDR3 protein. The sample has 500,000 to 600,000 distinct CDR3 sequences, 44% seen once. Source material: blood. Receptors were obtained from a girl between 5 and 17 years old with multiple sclerosis. CDR3s include the opening cysteine and the closing phenylalanine or tryptophan.

TRBV5-1	14	TRBJ2-4	CASSPSSGRGIQYF
TRBV20-1	15	TRBJ2-1	CSASAASGGGFEQFF
TRBV29-1	10	TRBJ2-1	CSVGAGEQFF
TRBV25-1	14	TRBJ2-5	CASSEAGVGETQYF
TRBV6-6	14	TRBJ2-7	CASRETGQGYEQYF
TRBV4-1	22	TRBJ2-1	CASSQEVVLGTEQEPSYNEQFF
TRBV27	12	TRBJ1-2	CASRSGALGYTF
TRBV12-3/TRBV12-4	14	TRBJ2-7	CASRIAGKTLEQYF
TRBV7-6	15	TRBJ1-5	CASSPQGSSNQPQHF
TRBV29-1	14	TRBJ1-4	CSARGGRGVEKLFF
TRBV5-5	12	TRBJ2-3	CASSFSSDTQYF
TRBV20-1	13	TRBJ2-7	CSARDLRAYEQYF
TRBV9	12	TRBJ2-1	CASSGPPGEQFF
TRBV7-9	15	TRBJ2-7	CASSPPSGLSYEQYF
TRBV7-2	12	TRBJ2-1	CASSLPLAEQFF
TRBV29-1	14	TRBJ2-7	CSAIGWDSSYEQYF
TRBV5-1	14	TRBJ2-5	CASSLRAGRETQYF
TRBV9	15	TRBJ1-2	CASSGAGTGLNGYTF
TRBV28	14	TRBJ1-2	CASSFRSKLYGYTF
TRBV12-3/TRBV12-4	16	TRBJ2-1	CASSLGGERAYNEQFF
TRBV20-1	15	TRBJ1-1	CSASEGAGGLTEAFF
TRBV7-3	16	.	CASSSGGGVLYNEQYF
TRBV12-3/TRBV12-4	16	TRBJ2-1	CASSPLGRGSYNEQFF
TRBV10-3	13	TRBJ1-2	CAISLQGDYGYTF
TRBV11-2	14	TRBJ1-2	CASSPGTGSGGCTF
TRBV7-6	13	TRBJ2-3	CASSMSVSDTQYF
TRBV30	13	TRBJ2-7	CAWGEGVGYEQYF
TRBV5-1	16	TRBJ1-1	CASSPSLNSLGTEAFF
TRBV2	14	TRBJ2-4	CASGNAGLSDGQYF
TRBV12-3/TRBV12-4	13	TRBJ1-2	CASSPTGGGGYTF
TRBV20-1	12	TRBJ2-4	CSALAPGNIQYF
TRBV5-4	13	TRBJ2-1	CASSGEVVGGQFF
TRBV6-6	16	.	CASSPPDSSALHEQYF
TRBV25-1	18	TRBJ2-7	CASSERVVRGEYSYEQYF
TRBV29-1	15	TRBJ2-1	CSVEGGAYSYNEQFF
TRBV6-1	11	TRBJ2-1	CASVRRTEQFF
TRBV5-1	15	TRBJ2-5	CASSPWGSLQETQYF
TRBV11-2	15	TRBJ2-7	CASSPQAGQSYEQYF
TRBV5-1	14	TRBJ2-7	CASNMGQGTYEQYF
TRBV29-1	15	TRBJ1-1	CSVGYTEPLNTEAFF
TRBV29-1	16	TRBJ2-1	CSVEDRRAGAYNEQFF
TRBV25-1	11	TRBJ2-7	CASSEKSEQYF
TRBV6-5	14	TRBJ2-5	CASSQQSYQETQYF
TRBV2	15	TRBJ2-4	CASMRCGDPTGEQYF
TRBV25-1	13	TRBJ2-3	CASSSGSGDTQYF
TRBV5-1	13	TRBJ2-7	CASRKDSRYEQYF
TRBV9	12	TRBJ2-1	CASSGGLSEQFF
TRBV6-6	13	TRBJ2-7	CASSHGRSYEQYF
TRBV29-1	13	TRBJ2-4	CSATGLAKNIQYF
TRBV5-1	16	TRBJ2-7	CASSPRGGQGSYEQYF
TRBV27	13	TRBJ2-7	CASSLSASSEQYF
TRBV5-5	14	TRBJ2-7	CASSLSAALGEQYF
TRBV30	16	TRBJ2-3	CAWSVGGTFSTDTQYF
TRBV9	14	TRBJ2-5	CASSVVGGLETQYF
TRBV9	14	TRBJ2-3	CASSQGILTDTQYF
TRBV27	14	TRBJ1-5	CASRGGSGNQPQHF